These 19 T cell receptor beta chains originate from one sample sequenced in a study of spatial heterogeneity in lung cancer. Time point defined: blood at routine non-recurrence follow-up after resection. Frozen PBMC, nontumor lung or tumor provided whole RNA, which was sequenced unsorted. From the 5' RACE reads, TCRdb called clonotypes with MiXCR, one entry per CDR3 protein. The sample consists of under 150,000 distinct CDR3 sequences, 12% of them appearing once. Specimen: PBMCs, collected at follow-up. These receptors all come from a male donor with early-stage non-small cell lung cancer.

The rearrangement uses TRBV5-1 and TRBJ1-3; D is unresolved. Germline CDR1 is SGHRS and CDR2 is YFSETQ. This CDR3 spans 15 amino acids. The V end was cut by 4 bases, the J end by 0 bases, with 11 bases between. The CDR3 spells CASSLTVSSGNTIYF. CDR3 in DNA: TGCGCCAGCAGCCTGACGGTGAGCTCTGGAAACACCATATATTTT.

This clonotype was seen repeatedly, ten times or more. The gene calls are TRBV6-5 and TRBJ2-1; 10 positions agree with TRBD1. The CDR3 loop spans 16 amino acids. The trim removed 6 bases at V and 3 bases at J, leaving 8 bases unmatched. Germline values: CDR1 MNHEY, CDR2 SVGAGI. The CDR3 coding sequence is TGTGCCAGCAGAGTTACCGGGACAGGGGTCTACAATGAGCAGTTCTTC. Translated: CASRVTGTGVYNEQFF.

As concerns this clonotype: The germline gene is not matched at one end of the junction; a read error may be the cause. The rearrangement links TRBV3-1 to TRBJ1-1, with D perhaps matching TRBD1 (6 bases). The CDR3 extends over 14 amino acids. The germline V gene has CDR1 LGHDT and CDR2 YNNKEL (reference sequence). CDR3: CANSQEGGGTEAFF. The CDR3 nucleotides are TGTGCCAACAGCCAAGAGGGAGGGGGCACTGAAGCTTTCTTT. The full variable domain, its missing parts supplied by reference TRBV3-1 and TRBJ1-1, is DTAVSQTPKYLVTQMGNDKSIKCEQNLGHDTMYWYKQDSKKFLKIMFSYNNKELIINETVPNRFSPKSPDKAHLNLHINSLELGDSAVYFCANSQEGGGTEAFFGQGTRLTVV.

At least ten counts were recorded for this clonotype. The chain employs TRBV4-2 and TRBJ1-1; 8 bases are shared with TRBD1. J lost 4 bases, V lost 1 base, and 5 bases had no gene match. This CDR3 region has 15 residues. CDR1 and CDR2 from the germline V gene are LGHNA and YNFKEQ. The CDR3 loop is CASSQGQGAFTEAFF. The CDR3 DNA is TGTGCCAGCAGCCAAGGGCAGGGGGCCTTCACTGAAGCTTTCTTT.

The chain joins TRBV2 to TRBJ1-1, with 7 bases fitting TRBD1. V dropped 6 bases and J dropped 5; count of bases not matched to a gene: 9. This CDR3 spans 14 amino acids. Germline V gene data show CDR1 as SNHLY and CDR2 as FYNNEI. In DNA form, the CDR3 reads TGTGCCAGCAGCCGAACAGGGGCAGGAACTGAAGCTTTCTTT. The encoded protein is CASSRTGAGTEAFF. Together with reference TRBV2 and TRBJ1-1, the CDR3 gives the full variable domain: EPEVTQTPSHQVTQMGQEVILRCVPISNHLYFYWYRQILGQKVEFLVSFYNNEISEKSEIFDDQFSVERPDGSNFTLKIRSTKLEDSAMYFCASSRTGAGTEAFFGQGTRLTVV.

This clonotype was found a few times. The chain recombines TRBV10-3 with TRBJ1-5, with a possible D match to TRBD1 (6 bases). From germline, CDR1 is ENHRY and CDR2 SYGVKD. The V gene lost 3 bases and the J gene lost 3 bases, with 9 bases spanning the gap. The CDR3 is 14 residues long. In DNA, the CDR3 is TGTGCCATCAGTGAACAGGGTTACAATCAGCCCCAGCATTTT. Translating it yields CAISEQGYNQPQHF.

CDR3 residues: CASSISPGDTQYF. CDR3 nucleotide sequence: TGTGCCAGTAGTATTTCCCCGGGGGATACGCAGTATTTT. The J gene is TRBJ2-3, the V gene TRBV19, with a possible D match to TRBD2 (5 bases). Looked up from germline, CDR1 is LNHDA and CDR2 is SQIVND (reference sequence). V lost 3 bases, J lost 6 bases, and 10 bases lay in between. This CDR3 has 13 residues.

This clonotype was counted only a few times. The V and J genes are TRBV3-1 and TRBJ2-1; no definite D call. This CDR3 region has 13 residues. Per germline, CDR1 LGHDT and CDR2 YNNKEL (reference sequence). Trimming took off 5 bases at V and 8 bases at J, with 13 bases between the two ends. The CDR3 here is CASSSGVSDEQFF. Here the CDR3 DNA reads TGTGCCAGCAGCTCTGGAGTTAGTGATGAGCAGTTCTTC.

This chain links TRBV21-1 with TRBJ2-1; the D call TRBD1 from the table was never checked on the DNA. TRBV21-1 counts as a pseudogene. The CDR3 totals 16 residues. The CDR3 sequence: CASSNRPGQGNNEQFF. The CDR3 nucleotides read TGTGCCAGCAGCAACCGCCCGGGACAGGGAAACAATGAGCAGTTCTTC.

This clonotype was found a few times. The rearrangement uses TRBV7-2 and TRBJ1-1; a weak D match, TRBD1 (6 bases). Trimming left V 5 bases short and J 6 bases short, with 16 bases between. This CDR3 has 14 amino acids. Germline values: CDR1 SGHTA, CDR2 FQGNSA. CDR3 bases: TGTGCCAGCAGCGAAGGGCACAGGGTCGCTGAAGCTTTCTTT. The encoded protein is CASSEGHRVAEAFF.

This clonotype has at least ten counts. This chain's CDR3 is CASSWNFAPEAFF. Here the CDR3 DNA reads TGTGCCAGCAGCTGGAACTTTGCGCCTGAAGCTTTCTTT. The gene calls are TRBV6-1 and TRBJ1-1; D not certain. This CDR3 region has 13 residues. The ends were cut back, 6 bases at V and 6 bases at J, with 14 bases in the middle. Germline CDR1 reads MNHNS; CDR2 reads SASEGT.

In this sample, this clonotype turned up many times. The J gene is TRBJ1-1, the V gene TRBV7-8; D gene uncertain. The CDR3 contains 15 residues. Germline-derived CDR1 and CDR2 are SGHVS and FQNEAQ. Deletions cut 2 bases from V and 1 base from J, with 11 bases between. The CDR3 DNA sequence: TGTGCCAGCAGCTTACTGGTCAGAGAGAACACTGAAGCTTTCTTT. Translated, it gives CASSLLVRENTEAFF.

This clonotype appeared many times. The gene calls are TRBV7-9 and TRBJ1-2; D is perhaps TRBD1 (6 bases). Germline V gene lookup returns CDR1 SEHNR and CDR2 FQNEAQ (reference sequence). V was pared by 3 bases and J by 6 bases, with 14 bases between. The CDR3 runs 14 residues. The DNA of the CDR3 is TGTGCCAGCAGCTTGATCCAGGGGTTGAATGGCTACACCTTC. It is translated as CASSLIQGLNGYTF.

This clonotype was seen repeatedly, ten times or more. The chain links TRBV9 to TRBJ2-7; 8 bases match TRBD1. Germline V lookup: CDR1 SGDLS, CDR2 YYNGEE. This CDR3 contains 14 residues. V dropped 4 bases and J dropped 0; count of bases not matched to a gene: 3. The chain's CDR3 is CASSRQGSSYEQYF. The CDR3 DNA reads as TGTGCCAGCAGCAGACAGGGGAGCTCCTACGAGCAGTACTTC. Based on the CDR3 plus reference TRBV9 and TRBJ2-7, the full variable domain is DSGVTQTPKHLITATGQRVTLRCSPRSGDLSVYWYQQSLDQGLQFLIQYYNGEERAKGNILERFSAQQFPDLHSELNLSSLELGDSALYFCASSRQGSSYEQYFGPGTRLTVT.

This clonotype showed up many times. The chain carries TRBV5-6 and TRBJ2-2; D gene ambiguous. From germline, CDR1 is SGHDT and CDR2 YYEEEE. The CDR3 has 18 residues. V was cut by 0 bases and J by 0 bases, with 15 bases left in between. CDR3 sequence: CASSLDGVTKSNTGELFF. The CDR3 bases are TGTGCCAGCAGCTTGGATGGGGTAACAAAATCGAACACCGGGGAGCTGTTTTTT.

As for this clonotype: A much larger clone lies a single base off, so this may be a read error. The final CDR3 position lacks the conserved phenylalanine or tryptophan, pointing to a likely read error. This sequence joins TRBV4-3 and TRBJ2-5; D might be TRBD2 (7 bases). Trimming took 0 bases from V and 4 from J, leaving 12 bases between them. The length of the CDR3 is 15 residues. Germline V gene sequence: CDR1 LGHNA, CDR2 YSLEER. This CDR3 is CASSQEEGGTETQYS. In DNA, the CDR3 is TGCGCCAGCAGCCAAGAGGAGGGGGGGACAGAGACCCAGTACTCC.

In its sample, this clonotype was seen many times. The rearrangement uses TRBV20-1 and TRBJ1-4; possible D gene TRBD1, 5 bases. V was cut by 3 bases and J by 5 bases, with 16 bases left in between. CDR1 is DFQATT and CDR2 is SNEGSKA in the germline V gene (reference sequence). This CDR3 comprises 15 residues. The CDR3 DNA is TGCAGTGCTAGGGCGCCGGGACTGAGAAATGAAAAACTGTTTTTT. It encodes CSARAPGLRNEKLFF.

This sequence joins TRBV5-6 and TRBJ2-1, with 7 positions matching TRBD1. Losses at the gene ends were 2 bases for V and 4 bases for J; bases not matched to a gene: 12. The germline V gene has CDR1 SGHDT and CDR2 YYEEEE. CDR3 length equals 17 residues. CDR3 sequence (DNA): TGTGCCAGCAGCTTCTATGGGAGACAGGGATTGTACAATGAGCAGTTCTTC. Protein product: CASSFYGRQGLYNEQFF.

This clonotype occurred a few times. V usage is TRBV6-5 and J usage is TRBJ1-1, with 9 bases fitting TRBD1. The germline V gene encodes CDR1 MNHEY and CDR2 SVGAGI. The CDR3 has 14 residues. J lost 5 bases, V lost 6 bases, and 7 bases had no gene match. CDR3: CASRPGQGWTEAFF. Written as DNA, the CDR3 is TGTGCCAGCAGACCCGGACAGGGGTGGACTGAAGCTTTCTTT.